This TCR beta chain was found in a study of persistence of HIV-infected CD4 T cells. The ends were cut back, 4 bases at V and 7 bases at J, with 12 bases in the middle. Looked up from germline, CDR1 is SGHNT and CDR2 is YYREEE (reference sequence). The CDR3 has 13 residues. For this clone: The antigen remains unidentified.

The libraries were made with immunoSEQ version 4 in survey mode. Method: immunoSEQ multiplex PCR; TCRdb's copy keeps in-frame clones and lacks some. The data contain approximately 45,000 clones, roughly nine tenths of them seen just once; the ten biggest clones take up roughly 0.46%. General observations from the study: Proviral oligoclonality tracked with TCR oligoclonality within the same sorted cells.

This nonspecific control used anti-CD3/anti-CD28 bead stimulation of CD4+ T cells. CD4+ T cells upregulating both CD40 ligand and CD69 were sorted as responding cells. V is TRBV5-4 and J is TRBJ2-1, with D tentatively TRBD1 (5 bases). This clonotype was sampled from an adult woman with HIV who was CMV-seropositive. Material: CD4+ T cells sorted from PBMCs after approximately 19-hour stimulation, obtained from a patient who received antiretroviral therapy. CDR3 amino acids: CASSVTSGNEQFF. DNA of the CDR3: TGTGCCAGCAGCGTCACGTCAGGGAATGAGCAGTTCTTC.